The 3 T cell receptor beta chains below were found in one sample sequenced in a study of tumor T cells in aggressive B-cell lymphoma. This table comes from immunoSEQ multiplex PCR, and its TCRdb copy is limited to in-frame clones, with some not included. Here the sample spans some 5,900 clones, about 73% being singletons. The sequenced sample was tumor tissue. Receptor source: an adult with diffuse large B cell lymphoma.

This chain uses TRBV18 with TRBJ1-2, with TRBD1 as a possible D gene (6 bases). CDR3 size: 12 residues. Germline V gene lookup returns CDR1 KGHSH and CDR2 LQKENI. Trimming pared 2 bases from V and 6 bases from J, leaving 7 bases between. CDR3 in amino acids: CASSPNRDGYTF. The CDR3 nucleotides are TGTGCCAGCTCACCAAACAGGGATGGCTACACCTTC.

This clone turned up a few times. This chain links TRBV7-9 with TRBJ1-4; no clear D. Trimming removed 2 bases from V and 6 bases from J, with 16 bases in between. Germline V gives CDR1 SEHNR, CDR2 FQNEAQ (reference sequence). The CDR3 extends over 16 amino acids. CDR3 DNA: TGTGCCAGCAGCTTATTATCGGGAACGCGCGATGAAAAACTGTTTTTT. Its translation: CASSLLSGTRDEKLFF.

The chain uses TRBV4-2 and TRBJ2-5; a weak D match, TRBD2 (5 bases). The CDR3 runs to 15 residues. The V gene lost 0 bases and the J gene lost 1 base, with 9 bases spanning the gap. Germline assignment: CDR1 LGHNA and CDR2 YNFKEQ. In DNA, the CDR3 is TGTGCCAGCAGCCAAGACACGGGGATCCAAGAGACCCAGTACTTC. This encodes CASSQDTGIQETQYF.